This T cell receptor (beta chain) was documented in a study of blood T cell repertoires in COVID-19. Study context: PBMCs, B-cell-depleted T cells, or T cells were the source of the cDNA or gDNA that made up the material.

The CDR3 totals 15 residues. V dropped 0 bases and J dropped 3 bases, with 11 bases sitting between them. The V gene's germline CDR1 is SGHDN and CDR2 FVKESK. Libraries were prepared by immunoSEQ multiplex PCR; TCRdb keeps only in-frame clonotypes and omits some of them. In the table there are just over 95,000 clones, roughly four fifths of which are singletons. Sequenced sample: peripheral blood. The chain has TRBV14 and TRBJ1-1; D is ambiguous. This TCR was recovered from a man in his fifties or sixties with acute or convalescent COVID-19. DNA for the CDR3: TGTGCCAGCAGCCAAGATCTTATCAGATACACTGAAGCTTTCTTT. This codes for CASSQDLIRYTEAFF.